What follows are 16 T cell receptor beta chains derived from one specimen sequenced in a study of blood T cell repertoires in COVID-19. Produced via immunoSEQ multiplex PCR; TCRdb's table is partial and in-frame only. Counted here are about 210,000 clones, around 83% occurring once; the ten biggest clones make up approximately 7.4%. The source material was peripheral blood. The receptors come from a woman in her forties or fifties with acute or convalescent COVID-19.

The chain uses TRBV9 and TRBJ2-3, with 12 bases that match TRBD2. Germline V gene lookup returns CDR1 SGDLS and CDR2 YYNGEE. V was clipped by 0 bases and J by 2 bases; unmatched bases: 7. CDR3 size: 18 residues. The CDR3 sequence: CASSVAPGTSGPTDTQYF. The CDR3 nucleotides are TGTGCCAGCAGCGTAGCGCCCGGGACTAGCGGGCCCACAGATACGCAGTATTTT.

This sequence joins TRBV18 and TRBJ1-2; no clear D. Germline V gene lookup returns CDR1 KGHSH and CDR2 LQKENI. This CDR3 is built from 14 residues. V lost 0 bases and J lost 3, with 8 bases in between. CDR3 residues: CASSPPSVDYGYTF. The DNA of the CDR3 is TGTGCCAGCTCACCACCGTCGGTTGACTATGGCTACACCTTC.

With respect to this clone: Additional DNA sequences in this sample encode the identical CDR3. The V gene is TRBV5-4, the J gene TRBJ2-5; D is possibly TRBD2 (7 bases). CDR1 and CDR2 from the germline V gene are SGHNT and YYREEE (reference sequence). V was trimmed by 1 base and J by 4 bases, leaving 8 bases between them. There are 13 residues in the CDR3. CDR3 in amino acids: CASSLRGGETQYF. CDR3 bases: TGTGCCAGCAGCTTGAGGGGGGGAGAGACCCAGTACTTC. Full variable domain (remainder filled in from reference TRBV5-4 and TRBJ2-5): ETGVTQSPTHLIKTRGQQVTLRCSSQSGHNTVSWYQQALGQGPQFIFQYYREEENGRGNFPPRFSGLQFPNYSSELNVNALELDDSALYLCASSLRGGETQYFGPGTRLLVL.

This chain uses TRBV29-1 with TRBJ2-1; 10 nucleotides line up with TRBD2. The length of the CDR3 is 15 residues. Trimming removed 5 bases from V and 3 bases from J; junction bases left unmatched: 7. Germline loops: CDR1 SQVTM, CDR2 ANQGSEA. CDR3 sequence: CSVTPLAGNYNEQFF. The CDR3 nucleotides are TGCAGCGTTACACCACTAGCGGGAAACTACAATGAGCAGTTCTTC.

This chain connects TRBV6-6 to TRBJ1-2; the D gene is possibly TRBD1 (5 bases). The CDR3 is 13 amino acids. Germline CDR1 and CDR2: MNHNY and SVGAGI (reference sequence). The ends were cut back, 7 bases at V and 7 bases at J, with 16 bases in the middle. The CDR3: CASIPGGTGGYTF. CDR3 DNA: TGTGCCAGCATACCTGGGGGGACCGGTGGCTACACCTTC.

J is TRBJ2-2 and V is TRBV5-1; 9 bases map to TRBD2. CDR3 length equals 14 residues. From germline, CDR1 is SGHRS and CDR2 YFSETQ. The ends lost 4 bases at V and 5 bases at J; junction bases unmatched: 3. Here the CDR3 reads CASSPGLATGELFF. In DNA, the CDR3 is TGCGCCAGCAGCCCCGGACTAGCGACCGGGGAGCTGTTTTTT.

The chain couples TRBV12-3 or TRBV12-4 to TRBJ1-1; weak D call: TRBD1 (6 bases). V lost 4 bases and J lost 12, with 15 bases in between. The CDR3 is made up of 12 amino acids. CDR3 residues: CASSSSTGLPFF. CDR3 nucleotide sequence: TGTGCCAGCAGTTCGTCAACAGGGTTACCTTTCTTT.

This sequence joins TRBV30 and TRBJ1-2; 7 bases fit TRBD1. Germline lookup yields CDR1 GTSNPN and CDR2 SVGIG (reference sequence). Losses at the gene ends were 3 bases for V and 8 bases for J; bases not matched to a gene: 9. The CDR3 is made up of 13 amino acids. The CDR3 is CAWRGRGGGGYTF. For the CDR3, the DNA is TGTGCCTGGAGAGGTCGCGGAGGGGGCGGCTACACCTTC.

The rearrangement uses TRBV29-1 and TRBJ1-1; D may be TRBD1 (5 bases). Trimming removed 6 bases at V and 1 base at J, with 12 bases between. The CDR3 has 13 amino acids. Germline V gene lookup returns CDR1 SQVTM and CDR2 ANQGSEA. This chain's CDR3 is CSVTGGTNTEAFF. CDR3 in DNA: TGCAGCGTCACCGGGGGTACGAACACTGAAGCTTTCTTT. Combining the CDR3 with reference TRBV29-1 and TRBJ1-1 gives the whole variable domain SAVISQKPSRDICQRGTSLTIQCQVDSQVTMMFWYRQQPGQSLTLIATANQGSEATYESGFVIDKFPISRPNLTFSTLTVSNMSPEDSSIYLCSVTGGTNTEAFFGQGTRLTVV.

The rearrangement uses TRBV7-9 and TRBJ1-1; D is undetermined. CDR1 and CDR2 (germline): SEHNR, FQNEAQ (reference sequence). CDR3 size: 15 residues. V was trimmed by 2 bases and J by 8 bases, leaving 18 bases between them. DNA for the CDR3: TGTGCCAGCAGCTTATGGATTTCGGAGGGCCCCGAAGCTTTCTTT. Protein product: CASSLWISEGPEAFF.

This rearrangement joins TRBV6-5 to TRBJ2-7; D is undetermined. The V gene lost 6 bases and the J gene lost 0 bases, with 9 bases spanning the gap. The germline V gene has CDR1 MNHEY and CDR2 SVGAGI. The CDR3 length is 13 residues. The CDR3 protein is CASRPTTSYEQYF. The CDR3 DNA sequence: TGTGCCAGCAGGCCGACAACCTCCTACGAGCAGTACTTC.

Here the CDR3 reads CASSYRGEADTQYF. In DNA, the CDR3 is TGTGCCAGCAGTTACAGGGGTGAGGCAGATACGCAGTATTTT. The chain joins TRBV2 to TRBJ2-3, with 7 bases fitting TRBD1. J was trimmed by 4 bases and V by 5 bases; bases with no gene match: 6. Germline V gene sequence: CDR1 SNHLY, CDR2 FYNNEI. This CDR3 has 14 amino acids.

The rearrangement joins TRBV11-2 to TRBJ2-3, with unresolved D. Trimming pared 5 bases from V and 5 bases from J, leaving 5 bases between. There are 11 residues in the CDR3. Germline CDR1 and CDR2: SGHAT and FQNNGV. The CDR3 protein is CASSQIDTQYF. The CDR3 DNA is TGTGCCAGCAGCCAAATAGATACGCAGTATTTT.

This rearrangement joins TRBV28 to TRBJ2-5; D is perhaps TRBD2 (7 bases). Germline CDR1 and CDR2: MDHEN and SYDVKM. CDR3 length: 14 residues. Trimming pared 4 bases from V and 7 bases from J, leaving 16 bases between. The CDR3 DNA reads TGTGCCAGCAGTTCCCCGGGGGGCGTAGGGACCCAGTACTTC. This translates into CASSSPGGVGTQYF. Using reference TRBV28 and TRBJ2-5 for the parts outside the CDR3, the full variable domain is DVKVTQSSRYLVKRTGEKVFLECVQDMDHENMFWYRQDPGLGLRLIYFSYDVKMKEKGDIPEGYSVSREKKERFSLILESASTNQTSMYLCASSSPGGVGTQYFGPGTRLLVL.

The chain couples TRBV18 to TRBJ2-1, with 10 bases fitting TRBD2. Looked up from germline, CDR1 is KGHSH and CDR2 is LQKENI. V was clipped by 2 bases and J by 7 bases; unmatched bases: 11. There are 17 residues in the CDR3. The CDR3 coding sequence is TGTGCCAGCTCACCAGAGGCCCTAGCGGGAGCAGGGAATGAGCAGTTCTTC. It yields the protein CASSPEALAGAGNEQFF.

This chain connects TRBV5-4 to TRBJ1-1; D unclear. Germline CDR1 and CDR2: SGHNT and YYREEE (reference sequence). Between the trimmed V and J ends, which lost 0 bases and 1 base, there was a span of 10 bases. The CDR3 is made up of 15 amino acids. CDR3 coding DNA: TGTGCCAGCAGCTTGGAGCCGGGATCGAACACTGAAGCTTTCTTT. Its protein product is CASSLEPGSNTEAFF.